This T cell receptor beta chain originates from a study of cytomegalovirus exposure and HLA in healthy donors. Study-wide context: Previous work identified 95 million to 120 million unique TCR beta sequences from around 200 million T cells. The study's early data release held tens of millions of unique TCRs from HLA-typed donors. Study-level points and caveats: Published work reported that the classifier diagnosed cytomegalovirus status with high specificity and sensitivity.

The PCR ran on 60 Vbeta and 13 Jbeta primers. Profiled with immunoSEQ multiplex PCR; TCRdb holds only in-frame clones, not every one. This sample has 100,000 to 150,000 clones, with 70% to 85% found just once. CDR3 length: 12 amino acids. Per germline, CDR1 GTSNPN and CDR2 SVGIG (reference sequence). V lost 4 bases to trimming and J lost 5 bases, with 11 bases between them. Points on this clone: Its antigen is undetermined.

Donors consisted of healthy bone marrow donors. The chain joins TRBV30 to TRBJ2-5; no clear D. Sequenced material: PBMCs. The source of this sequence is a man over 45 in good health and CMV-seronegative. The CDR3 protein is CAWTESGETQYF. The CDR3 nucleotides read TGTGCCTGGACGGAATCCGGGGAGACCCAGTACTTC.